The 9 T cell receptor beta chains below all came from one sample that was sequenced in a study of blood T cell repertoires in COVID-19. Using immunoSEQ multiplex PCR, the repertoire was profiled, and TCRdb retains in-frame clones only, with some absent. The repertoire has a few hundred thousand clones, 91% of them found once; the top ten carry approximately 2.6%. Source material: peripheral blood. The receptor source for this set is a person between 18 and 30 years old with COVID-19, enrolled during active disease.

This clone was counted a single time. The identical CDR3 is also encoded by other nucleotide sequences in the sample. V gene TRBV24-1 combines with J gene TRBJ1-2, with TRBD1 matching 8 bases. There are 13 residues in the CDR3. V lost 4 bases and J lost 4; bases outside the gene matches: 1. Germline CDR1 KGHDR, CDR2 SFDVKD. The CDR3 region is CATSEGQGYGYTF. The CDR3 DNA sequence: TGTGCCACCAGTGAAGGACAGGGCTATGGCTACACCTTC.

The J gene is TRBJ1-1, the V gene TRBV9, with a tentative D call TRBD1 (6 bases). Germline-derived CDR1 and CDR2 are SGDLS and YYNGEE. V lost 4 bases to trimming and J lost 0 bases, with 19 bases between them. The CDR3 runs 17 residues. CDR3 loop: CASSTSRDKEMNTEAFF. CDR3 DNA sequence: TGTGCCAGCAGCACCTCCCGGGACAAGGAGATGAACACTGAAGCTTTCTTT.

The chain combines TRBV30 with TRBJ2-7, with 8 bases lining up with TRBD1. Germline V gene data show CDR1 as GTSNPN and CDR2 as SVGIG (reference sequence). Trimming at V came to 2 bases and at J to 6 bases, leaving 3 bases not matched to a gene. The CDR3 contains 12 residues. The CDR3 here is CAWSMTGVEQYF. In nucleotides, the CDR3 is TGTGCCTGGAGTATGACAGGGGTCGAGCAGTACTTC.

This clone was observed a few times. The CDR3 DNA follows: TGTGCCACCGACAGGGATTCCTACGAGCAGTACTTC. Protein sequence: CATDRDSYEQYF. This chain uses TRBV24-1 with TRBJ2-7; 7 bases align to TRBD1. The CDR3 length is 12 residues. The V gene end was trimmed by 9 bases and the J gene end by 1 base; junction bases not matched to a gene: 2. CDR1 and CDR2 (germline): KGHDR, SFDVKD.

V usage is TRBV19 and J usage is TRBJ2-5; tentatively, D is TRBD2 (6 bases). The V gene's germline CDR1 is LNHDA and CDR2 SQIVND (reference sequence). CDR3 length: 14 residues. The ends were cut back, 1 base at V and 5 bases at J, with 11 bases in the middle. The CDR3 DNA sequence: TGTGCCAGTAGTATAGTGGACGGGAGTGAGACCCAGTACTTC. Residues: CASSIVDGSETQYF.

The chain employs TRBV15 and TRBJ2-1, with 11 bases that match TRBD2. The CDR3 runs 18 residues. V lost 5 bases to trimming and J lost 6 bases; unmatched junction nucleotides: 15. The germline V gene encodes CDR1 LNHNV and CDR2 YYDKDF (reference sequence). The CDR3 DNA follows: TGTGCCACCAGCTCCTCCTCCGTGGGTAGCGGGAGGGTCAATGAGCAGTTCTTC. Translating gives CATSSSSVGSGRVNEQFF.

The chain is built from TRBV7-2 and TRBJ1-1; TRBD1 is a possible D gene (5 bases). Germline lookup yields CDR1 SGHTA and CDR2 FQGNSA. The CDR3 covers 15 residues. Trimming removed 1 base from V and 1 base from J, with 10 bases in between. CDR3 protein: CASSLELGPNTEAFF. CDR3 DNA sequence: TGTGCCAGCAGCTTAGAACTGGGGCCGAACACTGAAGCTTTCTTT.

The chain uses TRBV3-1 (or the pseudogene TRBV3-2) and TRBJ2-2; D uncertain. Looked up from germline, CDR1 is LGHDT and CDR2 is YNNKEL (reference sequence). Trimming stripped 0 bases from V and 6 bases from J, with 8 bases between. This CDR3 has 14 amino acids. The CDR3 DNA sequence: TGTGCCAGCAGCCAAGATTTGAGATCCGGGGAGCTGTTTTTT. It encodes CASSQDLRSGELFF.

This chain connects TRBV5-1 to TRBJ2-1; 7 positions match TRBD2. Per the germline V gene, CDR1 is SGHRS and CDR2 is YFSETQ. V lost 0 bases to trimming and J lost 5 bases; unmatched junction nucleotides: 5. The CDR3 sequence is 15 residues long. The CDR3 loop is CASSLGRGLNNEQFF. The CDR3 coding sequence is TGCGCCAGCAGCTTGGGGCGGGGGTTGAACAATGAGCAGTTCTTC. Full variable domain (missing parts from reference TRBV5-1 and TRBJ2-1): KAGVTQTPRYLIKTRGQQVTLSCSPISGHRSVSWYQQTPGQGLQFLFEYFSETQRNKGNFPGRFSGRQFSNSRSEMNVSTLELGDSALYLCASSLGRGLNNEQFFGPGTRLTVL.